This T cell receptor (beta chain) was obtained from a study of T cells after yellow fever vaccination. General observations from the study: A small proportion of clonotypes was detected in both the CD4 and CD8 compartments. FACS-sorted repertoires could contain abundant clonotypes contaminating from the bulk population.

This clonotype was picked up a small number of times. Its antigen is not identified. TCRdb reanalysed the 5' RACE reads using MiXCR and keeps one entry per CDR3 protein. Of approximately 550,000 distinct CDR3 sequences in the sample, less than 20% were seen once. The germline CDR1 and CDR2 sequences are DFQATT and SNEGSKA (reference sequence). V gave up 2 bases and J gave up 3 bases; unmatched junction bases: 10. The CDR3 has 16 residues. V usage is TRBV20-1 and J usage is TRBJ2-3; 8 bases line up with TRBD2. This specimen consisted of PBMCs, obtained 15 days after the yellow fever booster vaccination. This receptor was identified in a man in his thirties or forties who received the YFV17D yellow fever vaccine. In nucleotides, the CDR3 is TGCAGTGCTAGATCATTAGCGGGAAGTCAAACAGATACGCAGTATTTT. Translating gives CSARSLAGSQTDTQYF.